This entry concerns a single T cell receptor beta chain. The sample is drawn from a study of blood T cell repertoires in COVID-19. Across the study: The cDNA or gDNA used as material had been derived from T cells, B-cell-depleted T cells, or PBMCs.

The CDR3 length is 14 residues. Looked up from germline, CDR1 is DFQATT and CDR2 is SNEGSKA (reference sequence). V was pared by 3 bases and J by 2 bases, with 12 bases between. The protocol was immunoSEQ multiplex PCR, while the TCRdb copy is restricted to in-frame clones and leaves out a portion. The sample carries fewer than 150,000 clones, roughly 87% recorded once. J is TRBJ2-3 and V is TRBV20-1; weak D call: TRBD2 (5 bases). Sequences were obtained from peripheral blood. The receptor was derived from a human donor in a cohort sampled during active COVID-19. As DNA, the CDR3 is TGCAGTGCTAGTGAGGGCCGGGACACAGATACGCAGTATTTT. This sequence encodes CSASEGRDTDTQYF.